The 15 T cell receptor beta chains presented below share a single source sample, sequenced in a study of cytomegalovirus exposure and HLA in healthy donors. Use of 60 Vbeta and 13 Jbeta primers characterized the PCR. TCRdb keeps only in-frame clones here, not all; method: immunoSEQ multiplex PCR. The table lists around 140,000 clones, 65% to 85% of them singletons, with 1.5% in the top ten. The sequenced sample consisted of PBMCs. These receptor sequences come from a woman under 30 in good health and CMV-seronegative.

CDR3 loop: CSVSTNVPEAFF. In DNA form, the CDR3 reads TGCAGCGTTTCCACAAACGTCCCTGAAGCTTTCTTT. The chain is built from TRBV29-1 and TRBJ1-1; D gene unclear. Germline V CDR1 and CDR2: SQVTM, ANQGSEA. V gave up 5 bases and J gave up 6 bases, with 13 bases separating them. This CDR3 spans 12 amino acids.

The J gene is TRBJ2-5, the V gene TRBV5-4; 10 bases are a match to TRBD2. V was pared by 3 bases and J by 3 bases, with 5 bases of the junction left unmatched. Per the germline V gene, CDR1 is SGHNT and CDR2 is YYREEE (reference sequence). The CDR3 extends over 15 amino acids. CDR3 loop: CASSSLGLAKETQYF. CDR3 DNA: TGTGCCAGCAGCTCCCTGGGACTAGCGAAAGAGACCCAGTACTTC.

A single count supports this clone. The CDR3 DNA is TGTGCCTCGTGGTGGAGCAGCTATGGCTACACCTTC. Translating gives CASWWSSYGYTF. V is TRBV30 and J is TRBJ1-2; D not certain. V dropped 7 bases and J dropped 4 bases, with 13 bases sitting between them. The CDR3 covers 12 residues. Germline V gene data show CDR1 as GTSNPN and CDR2 as SVGIG (reference sequence).

The rearrangement uses TRBV7-7 and TRBJ2-5, with TRBD2 as a possible D gene (5 bases). Deletions cut 5 bases from V and 7 bases from J, with 17 bases between. CDR1 SSHAT and CDR2 FNYEAQ come from the germline V gene (reference sequence). The CDR3 has 14 residues. The CDR3 region is CASSNSMGVGTQYF. CDR3 nucleotide sequence: TGTGCCAGCAGCAATAGTATGGGAGTAGGGACCCAGTACTTC. Looking up the rest from reference TRBV7-7 and TRBJ2-5 gives the full variable domain: GAGVSQSPRYKVTKRGQDVTLRCDPISSHATLYWYQQALGQGPEFLTYFNYEAQPDKSGLPSDRFSAERPEGSISTLTIQRTEQRDSAMYRCASSNSMGVGTQYFGPGTRLLVL.

The genes are TRBV7-9 and TRBJ2-7, with D perhaps matching TRBD2 (5 bases). This CDR3 has 16 residues. V gave up 5 bases and J gave up 0 bases, with 17 bases separating them. Per the germline V gene, CDR1 is SEHNR and CDR2 is FQNEAQ (reference sequence). The CDR3 reads CASSTAGDPTSYEQYF. The CDR3 nucleotides are TGTGCCAGCAGCACCGCCGGGGATCCAACCTCCTACGAGCAGTACTTC.

The chain uses TRBV27 and TRBJ2-3, with TRBD2 matching over 10 bases. CDR1 is MNHEY and CDR2 is SMNVEV in the germline V gene (reference sequence). This CDR3 spans 16 amino acids. V shed 4 bases and J 4 bases; nucleotides not matched to a gene: 8. The CDR3 nucleotides read TGTGCCAGCAGTTCCCAGCTAGCGGGAGTTTCAGATACGCAGTATTTT. Translating gives CASSSQLAGVSDTQYF.

The chain carries TRBV7-9 and TRBJ1-1; 9 bases match TRBD1. CDR1 is SEHNR, CDR2 FQNEAQ, per germline (reference sequence). This CDR3 contains 15 residues. Unmatched junction bases numbered 4, after V lost 4 bases and J lost 1 base. DNA for the CDR3: TGTGCCAGCAGCTCACAGGGGGCCCCGAACACTGAAGCTTTCTTT. It yields the protein CASSSQGAPNTEAFF.

The chain joins TRBV5-1 to TRBJ1-2; 8 bases align to TRBD1. The CDR3 loop spans 15 amino acids. Germline V CDR1 and CDR2: SGHRS, YFSETQ. V lost 0 bases and J lost 8; bases outside the gene matches: 9. The CDR3 DNA reads TGCGCCAGCAGCTTGGAGGCAGGGGGCGCGTCCGGCTACACCTTC. Its translation is CASSLEAGGASGYTF.

The chain uses TRBV28 and TRBJ1-1, with D possibly matching TRBD1 (5 bases). CDR3 size: 13 residues. Germline CDR1 and CDR2: MDHEN and SYDVKM. The V and J ends lost 6 bases and 9 bases respectively, with 17 bases between them. The DNA for the CDR3 is TGTGCCAGCAGCAAAAACCCCCAGGGAAAAGCTTTCTTT. Translation gives CASSKNPQGKAFF. Using reference TRBV28 and TRBJ1-1 for the parts outside the CDR3, the full variable domain is DVKVTQSSRYLVKRTGEKVFLECVQDMDHENMFWYRQDPGLGLRLIYFSYDVKMKEKGDIPEGYSVSREKKERFSLILESASTNQTSMYLCASSKNPQGKAFFGQGTRLTVV.

In nucleotides, the CDR3 is TGTGCCAGCAGTGAAGCGGGACAGGGGAGGGATGGCTACACCTTC. It encodes CASSEAGQGRDGYTF. The V and J genes are TRBV6-1 and TRBJ1-2; 10 bases map to TRBD1. With 0 bases clipped from V and 6 bases from J, the junction kept 4 bases outside the gene matches. Germline V CDR1 and CDR2: MNHNS, SASEGT. CDR3 size: 15 residues.

The rearrangement joins TRBV2 to TRBJ2-1; TRBD1 is a possible D gene (6 bases). CDR1 SNHLY and CDR2 FYNNEI come from the germline V gene. V was shortened by 6 bases and J by 13 bases, with 13 bases between the two germline ends. The CDR3 is made up of 11 amino acids. CDR3 sequence (DNA): TGTGCCAGCAGAACAGGGACCCCCCAGTTCTTC. Its translation is CASRTGTPQFF. The variable domain in full, with the rest retrieved from reference TRBV2 and TRBJ2-1, is EPEVTQTPSHQVTQMGQEVILRCVPISNHLYFYWYRQILGQKVEFLVSFYNNEISEKSEIFDDQFSVERPDGSNFTLKIRSTKLEDSAMYFCASRTGTPQFFGPGTRLTVL.

The chain employs TRBV6-6 and TRBJ1-2; unclear D gene. The ends were cut back, 3 bases at V and 0 bases at J, with 11 bases in the middle. The CDR3 has 15 residues. CDR1 MNHNY and CDR2 SVGAGI come from the germline V gene (reference sequence). CDR3 nucleotides: TGTGCCAGCAGTTATCGGGGTCACACTAACTATGGCTACACCTTC. Translating gives CASSYRGHTNYGYTF.

The genes are TRBV30 and TRBJ2-3; D might be TRBD1 (5 bases). The CDR3 is 15 amino acids. Trimming left V 1 base short and J 5 bases short, with 16 bases between. Germline V gene data show CDR1 as GTSNPN and CDR2 as SVGIG (reference sequence). CDR3: CAWSAFVARGDTQYF. CDR3 bases: TGTGCCTGGAGTGCCTTCGTAGCTAGGGGAGATACGCAGTATTTT.

Regarding this clone: Other DNA sequences of this sample code for an identical CDR3. The chain has TRBV6-5 and TRBJ2-7, with D possibly matching TRBD2 (5 bases). The CDR3 consists of 12 residues. V dropped 5 bases and J dropped 4 bases, with 9 bases sitting between them. The germline CDR1 and CDR2 sequences are MNHEY and SVGAGI. As DNA, the CDR3 is TGTGCCAGCAGTCGGGGTGGTTACGAGCAGTACTTC. Translating gives CASSRGGYEQYF.

This chain uses TRBV5-4 with TRBJ2-7; the D gene is possibly TRBD1 (6 bases). Germline assignment: CDR1 SGHNT and CDR2 YYREEE (reference sequence). The CDR3 covers 14 residues. V was shortened by 0 bases and J by 5 bases, with 12 bases between the two germline ends. The CDR3 loop is CASSLVGGKDEQYF. The CDR3 nucleotides are TGTGCCAGCAGCTTGGTAGGGGGTAAAGACGAGCAGTACTTC.